The clone carrying this T cell receptor beta chain was counted at least ten times. The antigen is unknown. The CDR3 contains 13 residues. The V and J ends lost 6 bases and 1 base respectively, with 9 bases between them. Germline lookup yields CDR1 SNHLY and CDR2 FYNNEI. This sample stems from a study of T-cell memory formation after mild COVID-19. TCRdb independently ran MiXCR on the 5' RACE reads; one entry per CDR3 protein. This repertoire shows about 340,000 distinct CDR3 sequences, roughly 21% found once; its top ten account for around 13%. Whole-study results and caveats: For second-wave clones that peaked at day 37, SARS-CoV-2 specificity went unverified.

The sequenced sample was PBMCs or a T cell subset sorted from them (not recorded which). The clonotype comes from an adult woman who had mild COVID-19 (a few samples of this study predate the infection). Cell type and time point are not known. The chain has TRBV2 and TRBJ1-2, with D possibly TRBD1 on 5 matching bases. The CDR3 nucleotides are TGTGCCAGCAGCGGACACCTTAACTATGGCTACACCTTC. Its protein product is CASSGHLNYGYTF.